One and the same sample provided the 21 T cell receptor beta chains below, sequenced in a study of blood T cell repertoires in COVID-19 (TCRdb year 2020). Libraries came from the immunoSEQ multiplex PCR assay. The source is immuneACCESS, and TCRdb retained only in-frame sequences with V and J called. Part of the clones is not carried over; for the studies checked, unresolved V genes explain less than half of this, and the remainder is unexplained. This sample comprises under 150,000 clones, approximately 92% of them detected only once. Clones ranked in the top ten supply 2.5% to 3.5% of the sample. The sample was peripheral blood. All receptors come from a woman aged 60 to 75 with active COVID-19.

V usage is TRBV5-8 and J usage is TRBJ2-1; 9 bases are a match to TRBD1. The CDR3 extends over 16 amino acids. Per the germline V gene, CDR1 is SGHTS and CDR2 is YDEGEE. V lost 2 bases to trimming and J lost 1 base; unmatched junction nucleotides: 4. The CDR3 region has the DNA TGTGCCAGCAGCTTACCGGGACAGGGTTCCTACAATGAGCAGTTCTTC. This translates into CASSLPGQGSYNEQFF.

The gene calls are TRBV2 and TRBJ2-5; 10 positions match TRBD2. CDR1 and CDR2 from the germline V gene are SNHLY and FYNNEI. This CDR3 contains 13 residues. After removal of 11 bases from V and 4 bases from J, the junction contained 7 bases not matched to a gene. CDR3 DNA sequence: TGTGCCTACGGGACTAGCGCGAGAGAGACCCAGTACTTC. Translating it yields CAYGTSARETQYF.

This chain joins TRBV11-2 and TRBJ1-1; possibly TRBD1 for D (6 bases). Deletions cut 2 bases from V and 4 bases from J, with 11 bases between. The CDR3 length is 14 residues. In germline, CDR1 is SGHAT, CDR2 FQNNGV. The CDR3 region has the DNA TGTGCCAGCAGCTTAACACAGGGTGGCACTGAAGCTTTCTTT. This translates into CASSLTQGGTEAFF. Filled out from reference TRBV11-2 and TRBJ1-1, the complete variable domain reads EAGVAQSPRYKIIEKRQSVAFWCNPISGHATLYWYQQILGQGPKLLIQFQNNGVVDDSQLPKDRFSAERLKGVDSTLKIQPAKLEDSAVYLCASSLTQGGTEAFFGQGTRLTVV.

The CDR3, as DNA: TGTGCCAGCAGTGAGGCGGGAGGGGGAGAGACCCAGTACTTC. Translating it yields CASSEAGGGETQYF. The chain uses TRBV6-1 and TRBJ2-5; TRBD2 matches 9 bases. The CDR3 consists of 14 residues. CDR1 and CDR2 (germline): MNHNS, SASEGT. V trimming: 3 bases; J trimming: 4 bases; junction bases outside the gene matches: 3.

The chain recombines TRBV28 with TRBJ1-2, with D perhaps TRBD1 (5 bases). CDR1 MDHEN and CDR2 SYDVKM come from the germline V gene. V shed 6 bases and J shed 0 bases, with 8 bases lying between them. CDR3 length equals 13 residues. CDR3 region: CASRLTANYGYTF. The CDR3 coding sequence is TGTGCCAGCAGACTGACAGCTAACTATGGCTACACCTTC.

This chain uses TRBV7-2 with TRBJ2-5, with D perhaps TRBD1 (6 bases). Germline assignment: CDR1 SGHTA and CDR2 FQGNSA. This CDR3 is built from 13 residues. The germline V and J ends were trimmed by 1 base and 4 bases, with 7 bases remaining between them. The CDR3 loop is CASSLVGGETQYF. CDR3 DNA sequence: TGTGCCAGCAGCTTAGTAGGGGGAGAGACCCAGTACTTC.

This clone was counted a few times. The CDR3 protein is CASSLRWGTYNEQFF. DNA for the CDR3: TGTGCCAGCAGTCTGAGGTGGGGGACTTACAATGAGCAGTTCTTC. This chain connects TRBV6-2 or TRBV6-3 to TRBJ2-1; weak D call: TRBD2 (6 bases). The germline gives CDR1 MNHEY, CDR2 SVGEGT. The ends were cut back, 5 bases at V and 4 bases at J, with 15 bases in the middle. CDR3 length: 15 residues.

The chain joins TRBV18 to TRBJ2-2; no definite D call. Germline CDR1 and CDR2: KGHSH and LQKENI. Between the trimmed V and J ends, which lost 3 bases and 0 bases, there was a span of 14 bases. CDR3 length equals 17 residues. The CDR3 sequence is CASSPLSGTTNTGELFF. CDR3 sequence (DNA): TGTGCCAGCTCACCCCTGTCAGGTACAACGAACACCGGGGAGCTGTTTTTT.

This sequence joins TRBV4-2 and TRBJ1-1; D unclear. CDR3 length equals 12 residues. Germline CDR1 and CDR2: LGHNA and YNFKEQ. The germline V and J ends were trimmed by 4 bases and 2 bases, with 5 bases remaining between them. CDR3 nucleotide sequence: TGTGCCAGCAGCCCCTCTAACACTGAAGCTTTCTTT. Protein sequence: CASSPSNTEAFF.

The V and J genes are TRBV4-2 and TRBJ1-1; 7 positions match TRBD1. CDR3 length: 14 residues. With 6 bases clipped from V and 8 bases from J, the junction kept 12 bases outside the gene matches. The germline gives CDR1 LGHNA, CDR2 YNFKEQ. The CDR3 DNA reads as TGTGCCAGCAGTTCCTCCTTTAGGGACAGCGAAGCTTTCTTT. This gives the protein CASSSSFRDSEAFF.

V usage is TRBV7-2 and J usage is TRBJ1-6; 7 nucleotides match TRBD1. CDR3 length: 14 amino acids. V was clipped by 5 bases and J by 7 bases; unmatched bases: 5. Germline V lookup: CDR1 SGHTA, CDR2 FQGNSA. The CDR3 bases are TGTGCCAGCAGCCAAGACAGGGTCAATTCACCCCTCCACTTT. As protein: CASSQDRVNSPLHF.

J is TRBJ1-2 and V is TRBV24-1; TRBD1 matches 8 bases. This CDR3 is built from 14 residues. CDR1 KGHDR and CDR2 SFDVKD come from the germline V gene. V shed 3 bases, J shed 8 bases, and the junction held 7 bases outside the gene matches. DNA for the CDR3: TGTGCCACCAGTGATACCAACAGGGGGGGAGGCTACACCTTC. Residues: CATSDTNRGGGYTF.

This chain connects TRBV10-3 to TRBJ2-2, with 7 bases lining up with TRBD2. The CDR3 has 13 residues. V dropped 11 bases and J dropped 6; count of bases not matched to a gene: 9. The germline V gene has CDR1 ENHRY and CDR2 SYGVKD. DNA of the CDR3: TGTGCCGTCTCTAGCGGAGGTTCCGGGGAGCTGTTTTTT. Residues: CAVSSGGSGELFF.

This chain connects TRBV9 to TRBJ2-1; tentatively, D is TRBD1 (5 bases). This CDR3 has 16 amino acids. Looked up from germline, CDR1 is SGDLS and CDR2 is YYNGEE. V dropped 0 bases and J dropped 1 base, with 11 bases sitting between them. Here the CDR3 reads CASSVGGSHSYNEQFF. In DNA, the CDR3 is TGTGCCAGCAGCGTAGGGGGCAGCCATTCCTACAATGAGCAGTTCTTC.

This clone is a singleton in its sample. V gene TRBV4-1 combines with J gene TRBJ1-1; D remains ambiguous. CDR1 is MGHRA and CDR2 is YSYEKL in the germline V gene. This CDR3 has 14 amino acids. V shed 1 base and J shed 0 bases, with 6 bases lying between them. The DNA for the CDR3 is TGCGCCAGCAGCCAAGGTTCATTGAACACTGAAGCTTTCTTT. As protein: CASSQGSLNTEAFF.

The CDR3 nucleotides are TGTGCCAGCAGCCAAGCGGCTAGCGTCTACGAGCAGTACTTC. Amino acids: CASSQAASVYEQYF. V gene TRBV4-2 combines with J gene TRBJ2-7, with a tentative D call TRBD2 (6 bases). The CDR3 sequence is 14 residues long. CDR1 is LGHNA, CDR2 YNFKEQ, per germline. V lost 1 base to trimming and J lost 3 bases, with 10 bases between them.

The chain has TRBV7-2 and TRBJ2-7, with 7 bases that match TRBD2. CDR3 length: 13 amino acids. CDR1 is SGHTA and CDR2 is FQGNSA in the germline V gene. V lost 3 bases to trimming and J lost 7 bases; unmatched junction nucleotides: 6. The CDR3 sequence: CASSFGLVPEQYF. For the CDR3, the DNA is TGTGCCAGCAGCTTCGGACTAGTCCCTGAGCAGTACTTC.

The rearrangement uses TRBV7-2 and TRBJ1-5; D call uncertain. Germline assignment: CDR1 SGHTA and CDR2 FQGNSA. Deletions cut 6 bases from V and 2 bases from J, with 17 bases between. The CDR3 is 16 amino acids. Written as DNA, the CDR3 is TGTGCCAGCAGTCCTCTCCTACTCCGGGGCAATCAGCCCCAGCATTTT. Amino acids: CASSPLLLRGNQPQHF. The whole variable domain, filled in from reference TRBV7-2 and TRBJ1-5, reads GAGVSQSPSNKVTEKGKDVELRCDPISGHTALYWYRQSLGQGLEFLIYFQGNSAPDKSGLPSDRFSAERTGGSVSTLTIQRTQQEDSAVYLCASSPLLLRGNQPQHFGDGTRLSIL.

J is TRBJ2-2 and V is TRBV7-7; 9 bases are a match to TRBD1. The J segment lost 4 bases and the V segment lost 5 bases, leaving 5 bases of the junction unmatched. Germline values: CDR1 SSHAT, CDR2 FNYEAQ (reference sequence). The CDR3 is 15 amino acids. The CDR3 DNA reads TGTGCCAGCAGCAAACAGGGGGCTGGCACCGGGGAGCTGTTTTTT. Translated, it gives CASSKQGAGTGELFF.

This clone was detected only once. This chain joins TRBV6-2 or TRBV6-3 and TRBJ1-2; weak D call: TRBD1 (5 bases). Germline V lookup: CDR1 MNHEY, CDR2 SVGEGT. The CDR3 loop spans 15 amino acids. The V and J ends lost 2 bases and 6 bases respectively, with 16 bases between them. CDR3 residues: CASSYPPGSLNGYTF. CDR3 DNA: TGTGCCAGCAGTTACCCCCCAGGGTCCTTGAATGGCTACACCTTC.

CDR3 coding DNA: TGTGCCAGCAGCAAGGACAGTAGCTCCTACAATGAGCAGTTCTTC. It translates to CASSKDSSSYNEQFF. V is TRBV5-4 and J is TRBJ2-1; a weak D match, TRBD1 (6 bases). Germline lookup yields CDR1 SGHNT and CDR2 YYREEE (reference sequence). The CDR3 consists of 15 residues. V dropped 4 bases and J dropped 0 bases, with 11 bases sitting between them.